These T cell receptor beta chains were read from a single sample in a study of blood T cells in healthy people across ages. TCRdb reprocessed the 5' RACE reads via MiXCR and lists one record per CDR3 protein. Of about 1.5 million distinct CDR3 sequences in the sample, 35% to 45% are singletons; the top ten hold about 4%. Sequenced sample: blood. The receptors come from a woman aged 18-35 years in good health. The CDR3 runs from the conserved cysteine through the conserved F or W. A D gene is named only where the DNA matches it firmly. Clone size is not always given. Where it is, it says once, few, many or a class for expanded clones.

>NA|14|few|TRBV7-2|TRBJ2-4
TGTGCCAGCAGCCCCACAATGGCCAAAAACATTCAGTACTTC
CASSPTMAKNIQYF
>TRBD2|14|many|TRBV20-1|TRBJ2-5
TGCAGTGCTAGAGGACTAGCGGGAGGAGAGACCCAGTACTTC
CSARGLAGGETQYF
>NA|15|few|TRBV4-1|TRBJ1-2
TGCGCCAGCAGGCCTGACGGGGGAACCTTCTATGGCTACACCTTC
CASRPDGGTFYGYTF
>TRBD2|17|many|TRBV4-2|TRBJ2-1
TGTGCCAGCAGCCAATCCAGCGGGAGGAGCTCCTACAATGAGCAGTTCTTC
CASSQSSGRSSYNEQFF
>NA|14|once|TRBV27|TRBJ2-3
TGTGCCAGCAGTTCGACAGGGAGGTCAGATACGCAGTATTTT
CASSSTGRSDTQYF
>NA|15|NA|TRBV4-3|TRBJ2-3
TGCGCCAGCAGCCAAGATTTGCTAGCACCCGATACGCAGTATTTT
CASSQDLLAPDTQYF
>TRBD2|17|NA|TRBV4-3|TRBJ2-1
TGCGCCAGCAGCCAACTAGCGGGGGGGCCTCTTCCCAATGAGCAGTTCTTC
CASSQLAGGPLPNEQFF
>NA|16|few|TRBV3-1|TRBJ2-1
TGTGCCAGCAGCCATCCGTACAGGGACGAAGTCGATGAGCAGTTCTTC
CASSHPYRDEVDEQFF
>NA|14|NA|TRBV29-1|TRBJ2-2
TGCAGCGTTGGAGCGGGTCCGAACACCGGGGAGCTGTTTTTT
CSVGAGPNTGELFF
>TRBD1|16|NA|TRBV5-1|TRBJ1-6
TGCGCCAGCAGCTTCGGACAGGGCGACTATAATTCACCCCTCCACTTT
CASSFGQGDYNSPLHF
>TRBD1|19|few|TRBV28|TRBJ2-4
TGTGCCAGCAGTTCAACCCCCGGCCGGGACAGGGTCTTTAAAAACATTCAGTACTTC
CASSSTPGRDRVFKNIQYF
>NA|14|many|TRBV6-5|TRBJ2-1
TGTGCCAGCAGTCCCCGGGACCCTTACAATGAGCAGTTCTTC
CASSPRDPYNEQFF
>TRBD2|15|NA|TRBV7-2|TRBJ2-7
TGTGCCAGCAGCTTAGCCTCTAGCGGGAGCTACGAGCAGTACTTC
CASSLASSGSYEQYF
>NA|14|NA|TRBV21-1|TRBJ1-5
TGTGCCAGCAGCAAAGGGGGAGGGGATCAGCCCCAGCATTTT
CASSKGGGDQPQHF
>NA|13|NA|TRBV11-2|TRBJ1-2
TGTGCCAGCAGCCGAGACGGCCTCTATGGCTACACCTTC
CASSRDGLYGYTF
>TRBD1|15|few|TRBV6-2/TRBV6-3|TRBJ2-3
TGTGCCAGCAGTTACAGGACAGGGGACCCAGATACGCAGTATTTT
CASSYRTGDPDTQYF
>TRBD1|14|NA|TRBV5-1|TRBJ1-6
TGCGCCAGCAGCAGTCGGACAGGGTTGTCACCCCCCCACTTT
CASSSRTGLSPPHF
>TRBD2|19|NA|TRBV7-2|TRBJ2-3
TGTGCCAGCAGCTTTCGGGCCCCTAGCGGGGGGAGATGGTTAGATACGCAGTATTTT
CASSFRAPSGGRWLDTQYF
>NA|11|NA|TRBV27|TRBJ2-2
TGTGCCAGCAGTCGTCTGGGGGAGCTGTTTTTT
CASSRLGELFF
>TRBD2|14|NA|TRBV2|TRBJ2-1
TGTGCCAGCACCCCGGGACTAGCGGTCAATGAGCAGTTCTTC
CASTPGLAVNEQFF
>NA|13|NA|TRBV29-1|TRBJ1-4
TGCAGCGTCCTGACTAGGCTCACTGAAAAACTGTTTTTT
CSVLTRLTEKLFF
>NA|15|NA|TRBV7-9|TRBJ1-4
TGTGCCAGCAGCCCTCGGGGCGGGGTGGATGAAAAACTGTTTTTT
CASSPRGGVDEKLFF
>NA|12|NA|TRBV18|TRBJ2-7
TGTGCCAGCTCACCGAACAACTTCGAGCATTACTTC
CASSPNNFEHYF
>TRBD1|16|NA|TRBV4-1|TRBJ1-6
TGCGCCAGCAGCCACGGGGACAGGCCCGAAGTGTCACCCCTCCACTTT
CASSHGDRPEVSPLHF
>TRBD1|13|NA|TRBV29-1|TRBJ2-1
TGCAGCGCTTATGGACAGGGGTTCGGTGAGCAGTTCTTC
CSAYGQGFGEQFF
>TRBD2|17|NA|TRBV7-2|TRBJ2-7
TGTGTCAGCACCTTTCGAATAGCGGGAGGACCTTCCTACGAGCAGTACTTC
CVSTFRIAGGPSYEQYF
>NA|17|once|TRBV24-1|TRBJ1-1
TGTGCCACCAGTGCCTTAGGAACGGGTTTTTGTCACACTGAAGCTTTCTTT
CATSALGTGFCHTEAFF
>NA|13|NA|TRBV20-1|TRBJ2-3
TGCAGTGCTGTGCGGGCGAGCACAGATACGCAGTATTTT
CSAVRASTDTQYF
>NA|15|NA|TRBV24-1|TRBJ2-1
TGTGCCACCAGTGATTTGGGGGGCACCTACAATGAGCAGTACTTT
CATSDLGGTYNEQYF
>NA|16|NA|TRBV7-6|TRBJ2-3
TGTGCCAGCAGCTTAGACGGGGCTCTCATCACAGATACGCAGTATTTT
CASSLDGALITDTQYF
>NA|17|once|TRBV4-3|TRBJ1-4
TGCGCCAGCAGCCAAGGGACAGCGCCCGGGGTAATGGAAAAACTGTTTTTT
CASSQGTAPGVMEKLFF
>TRBD2|12|few|TRBV4-3|TRBJ2-3
TGCGCCAGCAGCCCGGGGGGTCATACGCAGTATTTT
CASSPGGHTQYF
>NA|17|NA|TRBV20-1|TRBJ2-7
TGCAGTGCTAGAGGGTGGGCCAGGGACATAACCTCCTACGAGCAGTACTTC
CSARGWARDITSYEQYF
>NA|14|NA|TRBV9|TRBJ1-4
TGTGCCAGCAGCCCGACCAGGGGCTACGAAAAACTGTTTTTT
CASSPTRGYEKLFF
>NA|12|many|TRBV6-5|TRBJ1-1
TGTGCCAGCAGTTACCTGGGCACTGAAGCTTTCTTT
CASSYLGTEAFF
>TRBD1|16|NA|TRBV20-1|TRBJ2-7
TGCAGTGCTACCTACCGGGGACAGCTTAGCTCCTACGAGCAGTACTTC
CSATYRGQLSSYEQYF
>NA|13|NA|TRBV7-9|TRBJ2-2
TGTGTCAGCAGCTTATGGAACACCGGGGAGCTGTTTTTT
CVSSLWNTGELFF
>NA|18|NA|TRBV12-3/TRBV12-4|TRBJ2-1
TGTGCCAGCAGTTTAGATTCAGGGTGGAGTGTAGGCCTGTATGAGCAGTTCTTC
CASSLDSGWSVGLYEQFF
>NA|16|NA|TRBV6-2/TRBV6-3|TRBJ1-1
TGTGCCAGCAGTTACTCGAGGTTCCGCATGAACACTGAAGCTTTCTTT
CASSYSRFRMNTEAFF
>NA|15|few|TRBV20-1|TRBJ2-7
TGCAGTGCTAGAGACGTAAGAGGGAGTCACTACGAGCAGTACTTC
CSARDVRGSHYEQYF
>NA|15|NA|TRBV5-6|TRBJ2-1
TGTGCCAGCAGCTCCCAGGGGCCACAATGGGATGAGCAGTTCTTC
CASSSQGPQWDEQFF